This T cell receptor (beta chain) emerged from a study of CD8 T cells in ankylosing spondylitis. Study findings and constraints: According to the report, clones linked to the disease were significantly enriched in matched synovial fluid samples taken from ankylosing spondylitis patients. Apparently characteristic of ankylosing spondylitis blood was a TCR beta motif (about eight highly homologous variants).

Trimming took 6 bases from V and 14 from J; bases not matched to a gene: 13. Per germline, CDR1 ENHRY and CDR2 SYGVKD. CDR3 length: 14 residues. Making use of molecular barcodes, quantitative 5'-RACE generated TCR beta libraries. One entry per CDR3 protein, called by TCRdb with MiXCR from the 5' RACE reads. Altogether about 240,000 distinct CDR3 sequences are present, about 11% being singletons, with the ten largest covering roughly 2.5%. This clonotype was counted at least ten times. Its antigen is as yet unknown. The material sequenced was blood, either unsorted or a sorted T cell fraction (not recorded which). The V gene is TRBV10-3, the J gene TRBJ1-6; the match to TRBD1 covers 7 bases. The sequence was collected from a male donor with ankylosing spondylitis or in good health (not recorded which). The CDR3 nucleotides are TGTGCCATCAGCGAGGACAGGTCCGGGAAATCCCTCCACTTT. As protein: CAISEDRSGKSLHF.